These T cell receptor beta chains were read from a single sample in a study of identical twins. Using its own MiXCR run on the 5' RACE reads, TCRdb lists one record per CDR3 protein. The table records some 500,000 distinct CDR3 sequences, 11% to 15% of them present only once. This same sample was also part of a study on yellow fever vaccine responses in identical twins.

Source material: CD4+ T cells sorted from blood. These receptors all come from a woman between 18 and 29 years old in good health. Each CDR3 is given with its conserved first and last residue. A D gene is named only where the DNA matches it firmly. Part of the rows lack a size; the others show once, few, many or a class for expanded clones.

>many|TRBJ2-3|TRBD2|TRBV5-1
CASSSGGTSGKDTQYF
TGCGCCAGCAGCTCTGGGGGGACTAGCGGGAAAGATACGCAGTATTTT
>few|TRBJ2-1|TRBD2|TRBV7-9
CASSWTSGRAYNEQFF
TGTGCCAGCAGCTGGACTAGCGGGAGGGCCTACAATGAGCAGTTCTTC
>few|TRBJ2-5|.|TRBV3-1
CASSQYGLPQGETQYF
TGTGCCAGCAGCCAATATGGTCTACCGCAGGGGGAGACCCAGTACTTC
>many|TRBJ1-1|.|TRBV12-3/TRBV12-4
CASSRNRVTNTEAFF
TGTGCCAGCAGTAGAAACAGGGTAACGAACACTGAAGCTTTCTTT
>.|TRBJ2-7|.|TRBV20-1
CSARESGGAYEQYF
TGCAGTGCTAGAGAAAGCGGCGGGGCTTACGAGCAGTACTTC
>.|TRBJ2-6|.|TRBV28
CASSFWKNVLTF
TGTGCCAGCAGTTTCTGGAAGAACGTCCTGACTTTC
>.|TRBJ2-5|TRBD2|TRBV5-1
CASSPDPGLAGVIF
TGCGCCAGCAGCCCCGACCCGGGACTAGCGGGAGTGATCTTC
>.|TRBJ2-7|.|TRBV20-1
CSATDLAYEQYF
TGCAGTGCTACCGATCTCGCCTACGAGCAGTACTTC
>many|TRBJ2-1|TRBD1|TRBV12-3/TRBV12-4
CASSRQGEQFF
TGTGCCAGCAGTCGACAGGGTGAGCAGTTCTTC
>once|TRBJ2-7|TRBD1|TRBV5-6
CASSFGTGRYEQYF
TGTGCCAGCAGCTTCGGGACAGGTCGTTACGAGCAGTACTTC
>many|TRBJ2-2|TRBD2|TRBV12-3/TRBV12-4
CASSHTGLAPNTGELFF
TGTGCCAGCAGTCATACAGGACTAGCGCCGAACACCGGGGAGCTGTTTTTT
>.|TRBJ2-3|.|TRBV7-9
CASSLLVLASADTQYF
TGTGCCAGCAGCTTATTAGTCCTAGCAAGTGCAGATACGCAGTATTTT
>many|TRBJ2-7|TRBD1|TRBV12-3/TRBV12-4
CASSLGGTAASYEQYF
TGTGCCAGCAGTTTAGGAGGGACAGCAGCTTCCTACGAGCAGTACTTC
>many|TRBJ2-5|TRBD2|TRBV12-3/TRBV12-4
CASSPGGAQETQYF
TGTGCCAGCAGCCCCGGGGGGGCCCAAGAGACCCAGTACTTC
>.|TRBJ2-3|.|TRBV7-7
CASSLAWGDTQYF
TGTGCTAGCAGCTTAGCGTGGGGTGATACGCAGTATTTT
>few|TRBJ2-1|.|TRBV9
CASSHRGGYFNEQFF
TGTGCCAGCAGCCACAGGGGGGGCTATTTCAATGAGCAGTTCTTC
>few|TRBJ2-1|.|TRBV7-7
CASSLEGGGNEQFF
TGTGCTAGCAGCTTAGAGGGAGGGGGAAATGAGCAGTTCTTC
>.|TRBJ2-2|.|TRBV7-2
CASTKRRGGTGELFF
TGTGCCAGCACCAAGCGGAGGGGAGGCACCGGGGAGCTGTTTTTT
>once|TRBJ2-5|.|TRBV2
CASRTGIGGQETQYF
TGTGCCAGCAGGACAGGGATCGGGGGACAGGAGACCCAGTACTTC
>many|TRBJ2-1|TRBD2|TRBV12-3/TRBV12-4
CASSTGTSGINEQFF
TGTGCCAGCAGTACTGGGACTAGCGGTATAAATGAGCAGTTCTTC
>few|TRBJ1-4|TRBD1|TRBV12-3/TRBV12-4
CASSLGQGANEKLFF
TGTGCCAGCAGTCTCGGACAGGGGGCTAATGAAAAACTGTTTTTT
>.|TRBJ2-5|.|TRBV7-2
CASSSALALGVTQYF
TGTGCCAGCAGCTCGGCTCTAGCGTTAGGTGTGACCCAGTACTTC
>few|TRBJ2-1|.|TRBV14
CASSQALVLPYNEQFF
TGTGCCAGCAGCCAAGCTCTAGTCCTTCCCTACAATGAGCAGTTCTTC